The T cell receptor beta chain described here comes from a study of blood T cell repertoires in COVID-19. Authors' methods: Amplifying reference gene primers gave estimates of nucleated cell counts. Only in-frame clones appear in the TCRdb table, and some are missing; sequencing was by immunoSEQ multiplex PCR. That table furnishes V, J and clone size, whereas the DNA furnished D and trimming. The repertoire holds 60,000 to 75,000 clones, with about nine tenths as singletons. V was pared by 2 bases and J by 0 bases, with 8 bases between. Germline V gene lookup returns CDR1 KGHSH and CDR2 LQKENI. This CDR3 has 14 residues.

Sequenced sample: peripheral blood. The source of this sequence is a human donor in a cohort sampled during active COVID-19. The rearrangement links TRBV18 to TRBJ2-7, with D perhaps TRBD1 (6 bases). The CDR3 reads CASSPMTGSYEQYF. CDR3 nucleotides: TGTGCCAGCTCACCAATGACAGGCTCCTACGAGCAGTACTTC.